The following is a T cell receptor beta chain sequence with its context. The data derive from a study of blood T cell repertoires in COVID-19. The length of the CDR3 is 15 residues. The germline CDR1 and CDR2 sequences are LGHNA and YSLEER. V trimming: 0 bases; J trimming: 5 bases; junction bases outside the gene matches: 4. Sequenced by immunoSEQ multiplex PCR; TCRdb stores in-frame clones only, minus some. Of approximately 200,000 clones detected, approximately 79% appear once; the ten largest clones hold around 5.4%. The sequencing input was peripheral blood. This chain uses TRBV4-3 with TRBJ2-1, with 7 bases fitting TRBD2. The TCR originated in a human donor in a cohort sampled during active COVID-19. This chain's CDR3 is CASSQDRAGNNEQFF. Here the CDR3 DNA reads TGCGCCAGCAGCCAAGACCGAGCGGGGAACAATGAGCAGTTCTTC.